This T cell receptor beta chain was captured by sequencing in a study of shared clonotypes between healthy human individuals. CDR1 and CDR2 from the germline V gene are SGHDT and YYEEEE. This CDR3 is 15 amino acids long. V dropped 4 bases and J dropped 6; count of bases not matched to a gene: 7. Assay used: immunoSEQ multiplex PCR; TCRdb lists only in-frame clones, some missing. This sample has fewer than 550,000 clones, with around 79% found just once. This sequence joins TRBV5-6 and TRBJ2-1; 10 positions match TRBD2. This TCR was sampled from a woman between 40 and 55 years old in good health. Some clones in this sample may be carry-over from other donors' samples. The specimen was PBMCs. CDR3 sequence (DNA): TGTGCCAGCAGCCGGACGACTAGCGGGTTCAATGAGCAGTTCTTC. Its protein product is CASSRTTSGFNEQFF.